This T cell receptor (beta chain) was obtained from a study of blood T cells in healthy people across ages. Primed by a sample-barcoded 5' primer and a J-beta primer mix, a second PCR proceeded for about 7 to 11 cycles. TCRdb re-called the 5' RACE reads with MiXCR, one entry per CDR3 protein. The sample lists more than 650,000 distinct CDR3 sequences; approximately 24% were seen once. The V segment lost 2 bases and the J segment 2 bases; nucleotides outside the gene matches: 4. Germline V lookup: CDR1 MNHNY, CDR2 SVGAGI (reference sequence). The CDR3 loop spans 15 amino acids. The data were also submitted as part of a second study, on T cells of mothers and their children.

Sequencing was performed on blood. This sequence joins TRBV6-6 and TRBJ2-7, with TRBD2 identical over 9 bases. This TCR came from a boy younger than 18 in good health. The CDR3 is CASSYGLAGTYEQYF. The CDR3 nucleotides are TGTGCCAGCAGTTACGGGCTAGCGGGGACCTACGAGCAGTACTTC.